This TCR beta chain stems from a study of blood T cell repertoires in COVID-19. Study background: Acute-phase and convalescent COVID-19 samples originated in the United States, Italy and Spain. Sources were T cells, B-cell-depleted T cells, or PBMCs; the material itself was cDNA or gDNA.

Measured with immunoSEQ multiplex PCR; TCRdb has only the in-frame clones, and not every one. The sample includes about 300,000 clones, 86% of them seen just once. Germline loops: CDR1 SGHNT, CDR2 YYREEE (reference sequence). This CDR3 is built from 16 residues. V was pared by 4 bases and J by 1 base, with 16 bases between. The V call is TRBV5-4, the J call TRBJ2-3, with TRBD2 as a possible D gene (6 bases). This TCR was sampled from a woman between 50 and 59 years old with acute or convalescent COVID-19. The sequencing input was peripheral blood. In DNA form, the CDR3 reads TGTGCCAGCAGCGGAGTGGAGGGAAGGGGCACAGATACGCAGTATTTT. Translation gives CASSGVEGRGTDTQYF.